The present T cell receptor beta chain was sequenced within a study of T cell clonality in common variable immunodeficiency (dated by TCRdb to about 2015). The research as a whole found: Compared with healthy controls, CVID subjects showed increased TCRbeta clonality (t-test p = 0.018), a feature most characteristic of about a third of subjects. Despite equal DNA input, controls averaged roughly 80,000 unique sequences per sample versus about 31,547 in CVID samples. Patient heterogeneity within the CVID cohort put limits on correlating repertoire features with clinical complications. CVID TCRbeta sequences reportedly showed fewer deletions and N-nucleotide insertions and lacked highly modified clones with 13 or more V deletions. CVID subjects shared fewer TCRbeta clones with each other than healthy controls did (p < 0.0001). The authors noted that sequencing repertoires of T cell subpopulations would be needed to clarify what caused the increased clonality in CVID.

This clone was picked up a small number of times. Its antigen specificity is not known. With the read ending 3 residues before the CDR3 end, the germline J gene is used to fill in that end. CVID samples and control samples contributed equivalent amounts of genomic DNA as sequencing input. For every sample, a 60 bp segment covering the rearranged TCRbeta CDR3 region was amplified and then sequenced. TCRbeta amplification used the immunoSEQ assay, a bias-corrected multiplex PCR with high-throughput sequencing. In the original analysis: Every unique nucleotide sequence counted as a clone and was annotated with V, D and J genes, copy number and frequency. Sequences were labeled productive if in frame, and non-productive if out of frame or containing stop codons. As previously described, Shannon's entropy was used to calculate clonality. The predicted amino acid sequences of productive clones were used to derive mean CDR3 Kyte-Doolittle hydropathy. The R hclust function was used to hierarchically cluster scaled V gene usage with Manhattan distance and complete linkage. To assess clone sharing by CDR3 amino acid sequence, 12 repertoires per group were resampled over 100 rounds. The repertoires were screened for some 69 published EBV-specific TCRbeta sequences and approximately 230 published CMV-specific TCRbeta sequences. A couple of CVID samples yielding fewer than 10,000 sequences were excluded from analysis, leaving over 35 CVID repertoires. TCRdb took this table from immuneACCESS and kept in-frame rearrangements with V and J called. Such tables lack part of the clones; where checked against another copy, unresolved V genes explain under half of the gap, and the rest is unexplained. V and J calls and clone size come straight from that table; D and trimming were deduced from the DNA. The table puts about 20,000 clones in this sample, none counted just once. Jointly, the top ten make up 2% to 3% of the sample.

Diagnosis of CVID followed standard criteria, namely serum IgG, IgA and/or IgM below the normal range together with specific antibody deficiency. There were some 42 subjects in the CVID group (around 30 male and about 15 female), ranging in age from roughly 8 to 70 years, with a mean age of 40. Most of the CVID patients and most of the healthy controls were of Caucasian heritage. At the time of study participation, every CVID subject had been on replacement immunoglobulin therapy for at least one year. At the time of blood collection, no CVID subject was ill or was being treated with immunomodulatory or immunosuppressive medication. From each donor, roughly 4.5 to 8 ml of heparinized peripheral whole blood was collected. Genomic DNA from adults with common variable immune deficiency (CVID) and from healthy adult controls was the source for sequencing TCRbeta CDR3 repertoires. Diluted blood was density-centrifuged over Hypaque 1077 or Ficoll-Paque to isolate peripheral blood mononuclear cells. Genomic DNA was extracted from unsorted mononuclear cells by Qiagen column purification or by a centrifugation-based method.

Counted from cysteine to phenylalanine, this CDR3 has 14 amino acids. Shown are 33 bases from within the CDR3, in frame from base 1. V was cut back by 3 bases and J by 2 bases, leaving a gap of 8 bases between them. Reading the germline V gene gives CDR1 SGHTA and CDR2 FQGNSA. The sequenced sample was peripheral blood mononuclear cells. The sequence is built from TRBV7-2 and TRBJ1-5; the D gene is perhaps TRBD1, on 5 matching bases. The source of this sequence is a human donor with common variable immunodeficiency. The covered CDR3 bases are TGTGCCAGCAGCTTCAGAGGGGGCAATCAGCCC. The translation is CASSFRGGNQP. The CDR3 as a whole reads CASSFRGGNQPQHF.